Following are 25 T cell receptor beta chains from one sample sequenced in a study of Ad26.COV2.S vaccination and SARS-CoV-2 variants (dated by TCRdb to 2020 to 2023). Receptors were amplified or captured by the immunoSEQ multiplex PCR assay. Held by TCRdb, this immuneACCESS table contains in-frame sequences only and omits some clones. Under half of the omission traces to an unresolved V gene where checked; the cause of the rest is unknown. The sample data list roughly 510,000 clones, and approximately 88% of these were observed just once. The top ten hold roughly 12% of the sample. In light of the paper, this sample's treatment or condition label describes: 15 to 20 received Ad26.COV2.S at low or high dose, single or two shots; five or six received placebo; per-sample allocation not given. Repertoires of vaccine and placebo recipients were sequenced from samples taken on day 63 after the first injection.

Specimen: peripheral blood, collected in a trial of Ad26.COV2.S vaccine versus placebo. Receptor source: a person aged 18-65 years who received the Ad26.COV2.S COVID-19 vaccine or a placebo.

This rearrangement joins TRBV11-2 to TRBJ2-3, with D unresolved. CDR3 length: 13 amino acids. The V gene's germline CDR1 is SGHAT and CDR2 FQNNGV. V was shortened by 6 bases and J by 1 base, with 8 bases between the two germline ends. In DNA, the CDR3 is TGTGCCAGCAGTACGGCCGGCACAGATACGCAGTATTTT. This encodes CASSTAGTDTQYF.

V gene TRBV9 combines with J gene TRBJ2-6; D may correspond to TRBD1 or TRBD2 (5 bases each). CDR1 and CDR2 (germline): SGDLS, YYNGEE. The CDR3 contains 19 residues. The germline V and J ends were trimmed by 4 bases and 0 bases, with 20 bases remaining between them. The CDR3 spells CASSPPSGLGVSGANVLTF. The CDR3 bases are TGTGCCAGCAGCCCACCGTCTGGTTTGGGGGTCTCTGGGGCCAACGTCCTGACTTTC.

The rearrangement joins TRBV7-8 to TRBJ2-7; D ambiguous. The ends were cut back, 1 base at V and 5 bases at J, with 12 bases in the middle. CDR3 length: 14 amino acids. In germline, CDR1 is SGHVS, CDR2 FQNEAQ. This CDR3 is CASSLEIFGDEQYF. CDR3 bases: TGTGCCAGCAGCTTAGAAATTTTTGGGGACGAGCAGTACTTC.

J is TRBJ1-4 and V is TRBV28; 7 nucleotides match TRBD1. CDR1 and CDR2 from the germline V gene are MDHEN and SYDVKM. V shed 4 bases, J shed 8 bases, and the junction held 10 bases outside the gene matches. This CDR3 region has 15 residues. CDR3 protein: CASSSPEGAGEKLFF. The CDR3 DNA reads TGTGCCAGCAGTTCCCCGGAGGGGGCGGGAGAAAAACTGTTTTTT. Full variable domain (rest looked up from reference TRBV28 and TRBJ1-4): DVKVTQSSRYLVKRTGEKVFLECVQDMDHENMFWYRQDPGLGLRLIYFSYDVKMKEKGDIPEGYSVSREKKERFSLILESASTNQTSMYLCASSSPEGAGEKLFFGSGTQLSVL.

The V call is TRBV10-3, the J call TRBJ2-1; 12 bases map to TRBD2. Germline V gene data show CDR1 as ENHRY and CDR2 as SYGVKD. The CDR3 loop spans 15 amino acids. The trim removed 6 bases at V and 1 base at J, leaving 1 base unmatched. The CDR3 sequence is CAIRGTSGSYNEQFF. CDR3 coding DNA: TGTGCCATCAGGGGGACTAGCGGGTCCTACAATGAGCAGTTCTTC.

The J gene is TRBJ2-1, the V gene TRBV7-2; 11 bases fit TRBD2. Germline V gene sequence: CDR1 SGHTA, CDR2 FQGNSA. This CDR3 contains 15 residues. J was trimmed by 7 bases and V by 8 bases; bases with no gene match: 10. The CDR3 bases are TGTGCCAGCGCCCCGAGTAGCGGGAGGGGGAATGAGCAGTTCTTC. Its translation: CASAPSSGRGNEQFF.

The gene calls are TRBV30 and TRBJ2-3; D remains unclear. Germline V lookup: CDR1 GTSNPN, CDR2 SVGIG (reference sequence). With 5 bases removed from V and 2 bases from J, the gap between germline ends came to 20 bases. This CDR3 spans 16 amino acids. The CDR3: CAWSMGLMGYTDTQYF. For the CDR3, the DNA is TGTGCCTGGTCGATGGGCCTCATGGGTTACACAGATACGCAGTATTTT.

This sequence joins TRBV7-2 and TRBJ1-2; 7 bases are shared with TRBD1. V lost 4 bases, J lost 2 bases, and 10 bases stayed unmatched. The CDR3 spans 16 residues. Germline V lookup: CDR1 SGHTA, CDR2 FQGNSA. The CDR3 loop is CASSWDSRSSNYGYTF. Here the CDR3 DNA reads TGTGCCAGCAGCTGGGACAGCCGAAGCTCCAACTATGGCTACACCTTC.

This chain connects TRBV5-4 to TRBJ2-1; D is perhaps TRBD2 (6 bases). The germline V gene encodes CDR1 SGHNT and CDR2 YYREEE (reference sequence). Trimming shortened V by 5 bases and J by 8 bases, and 20 bases separated the two germline ends. CDR3 length equals 15 residues. CDR3 nucleotide sequence: TGTGCCAGCAGGCCTGGAACTAGACTAGGGGATGAGCAGTTCTTC. This gives the protein CASRPGTRLGDEQFF.

The J gene is TRBJ2-3, the V gene TRBV19, with 9 positions matching TRBD2. V was clipped by 2 bases and J by 0 bases; unmatched bases: 12. Germline V gene sequence: CDR1 LNHDA, CDR2 SQIVND (reference sequence). This CDR3 spans 19 amino acids. CDR3 bases: TGTGCCAGTAGTATACGGGCTAGCGGGATGGTGAGGAGCACAGATACGCAGTATTTT. It translates to CASSIRASGMVRSTDTQYF.

About this clone: Other nucleotide sequences in the sample specify the same CDR3. The rearrangement links TRBV6-5 to TRBJ1-5, with 10 bases fitting TRBD1. After removal of 6 bases from V and 6 bases from J, the junction contained 5 bases not matched to a gene. Germline CDR1 MNHEY, CDR2 SVGAGI. The CDR3 extends over 14 amino acids. CDR3 nucleotides: TGTGCCAGCAGAGGGACAGGGGAATCTCAGCCCCAGCATTTT. This gives the protein CASRGTGESQPQHF.

This chain joins TRBV7-2 and TRBJ1-1, with D possibly matching TRBD1 (6 bases). Germline V CDR1 and CDR2: SGHTA, FQGNSA. CDR3 length equals 15 residues. The ends were cut back, 3 bases at V and 4 bases at J, with 15 bases in the middle. CDR3 loop: CASSFLGGSVTEAFF. The CDR3 DNA follows: TGTGCCAGCAGCTTTCTAGGGGGGTCCGTCACTGAAGCTTTCTTT.

The V gene is TRBV7-2, the J gene TRBJ1-2, with 11 bases that match TRBD1. This CDR3 is built from 18 residues. Trimming cost V 5 bases and J 5 bases; bases outside gene matches: 16. CDR1 is SGHTA, CDR2 FQGNSA, per germline. The CDR3 protein is CASSPAMGQGDRIYGYTF. DNA of the CDR3: TGTGCCAGCAGCCCAGCGATGGGACAGGGGGATCGGATTTATGGCTACACCTTC. The full variable domain, with the rest looked up from reference TRBV7-2 and TRBJ1-2, is GAGVSQSPSNKVTEKGKDVELRCDPISGHTALYWYRQSLGQGLEFLIYFQGNSAPDKSGLPSDRFSAERTGGSVSTLTIQRTQQEDSAVYLCASSPAMGQGDRIYGYTFGSGTRLTVV.

This clone was recorded only once. The chain has TRBV28 and TRBJ1-6, with 8 bases lining up with TRBD1. The CDR3 runs 16 residues. V was pared by 5 bases and J by 7 bases, with 10 bases of the junction left unmatched. Germline V CDR1 and CDR2: MDHEN, SYDVKM. The CDR3 sequence: CASSETTGVGNSPLHF. Written as DNA, the CDR3 is TGTGCCAGCAGTGAGACGACAGGGGTTGGCAATTCACCCCTCCACTTT.

J is TRBJ1-1 and V is TRBV5-1; perhaps TRBD1 as D (6 bases). From germline, CDR1 is SGHRS and CDR2 YFSETQ. The CDR3 is 13 amino acids. V lost 6 bases and J 6 bases, leaving 15 bases between the germline ends. The chain's CDR3 is CASMENRVAEAFF. In nucleotides, the CDR3 is TGCGCCAGCATGGAGAACAGGGTAGCTGAAGCTTTCTTT.

The V and J genes are TRBV19 and TRBJ1-5, with a possible D match to TRBD1 (6 bases). CDR3 length equals 15 residues. CDR1 is LNHDA and CDR2 is SQIVND in the germline V gene (reference sequence). The V and J ends lost 5 bases and 6 bases respectively, with 17 bases between them. The CDR3 region is CASSFDSTGPQPQHF. Here the CDR3 DNA reads TGTGCCAGTAGTTTCGACTCGACAGGTCCTCAGCCCCAGCATTTT.

The CDR3 reads CASSHREGNQPQHF. In DNA form, the CDR3 reads TGTGCCAGCAGCCATCGGGAAGGGAATCAGCCCCAGCATTTT. The rearrangement uses TRBV7-9 and TRBJ1-5; no firm D call. V was trimmed by 5 bases and J by 4 bases, leaving 12 bases between them. Germline V gives CDR1 SEHNR, CDR2 FQNEAQ (reference sequence). The CDR3 has 14 amino acids.

J is TRBJ2-7 and V is TRBV9; 9 bases map to TRBD1. The CDR3 spans 14 residues. Germline CDR1 SGDLS, CDR2 YYNGEE. V shed 4 bases, J shed 3 bases, and the junction held 5 bases outside the gene matches. Here the CDR3 reads CASSSVGQGYEQYF. The CDR3 DNA is TGTGCCAGCAGCTCAGTGGGACAGGGCTACGAGCAGTACTTC.

The chain carries TRBV27 and TRBJ2-7, with D tentatively TRBD1 (5 bases). The length of the CDR3 is 16 residues. The germline gives CDR1 MNHEY, CDR2 SMNVEV (reference sequence). Trimming removed 5 bases at V and 6 bases at J, with 23 bases between. The CDR3 region is CASSQAGLRENGEQYF. The CDR3 nucleotides read TGTGCCAGCAGTCAAGCAGGGTTAAGGGAAAATGGCGAGCAGTACTTC.

In this sample, this clone turned up once. The chain recombines TRBV9 with TRBJ2-7; 10 bases align to TRBD2. The junction had 13 bases not matched to a gene; V was cut back by 4 bases and J by 6 bases. Germline CDR1 SGDLS, CDR2 YYNGEE. The CDR3 is made up of 16 amino acids. The chain's CDR3 is CASSFKAGGSPSEQYF. The CDR3, as DNA: TGTGCCAGCAGCTTCAAAGCGGGAGGGTCTCCGAGCGAGCAGTACTTC.

The rearrangement uses TRBV9 and TRBJ2-1; D gene ambiguous. The CDR3 runs 14 residues. The germline V gene has CDR1 SGDLS and CDR2 YYNGEE. The V end was cut by 0 bases, the J end by 8 bases, with 12 bases between. CDR3 coding DNA: TGTGCCAGCAGCGTAGTTCCCGCTGGGGATGAGCAGTTCTTC. Its translation is CASSVVPAGDEQFF.

This chain joins TRBV28 and TRBJ1-1; possible D gene TRBD1, 5 bases. CDR1 and CDR2 from the germline V gene are MDHEN and SYDVKM. The CDR3 has 16 residues. V was shortened by 2 bases and J by 5 bases, with 18 bases between the two germline ends. This CDR3 is CASSLPIRPGGTEAFF. CDR3 nucleotides: TGTGCCAGCAGTTTACCCATTCGGCCGGGGGGTACTGAAGCTTTCTTT.

The chain couples TRBV27 to TRBJ2-2; D call uncertain. Germline-derived CDR1 and CDR2 are MNHEY and SMNVEV (reference sequence). This CDR3 comprises 15 residues. Trimming stripped 5 bases from V and 1 base from J, with 11 bases between. The CDR3 region is CASSPNRQNTGELFF. CDR3 nucleotide sequence: TGTGCCAGCAGTCCAAACCGACAGAACACCGGGGAGCTGTTTTTT.

The chain is built from TRBV5-1 and TRBJ2-1; D possibly matches TRBD1 or TRBD2 (5 bases each). Germline V gene sequence: CDR1 SGHRS, CDR2 YFSETQ. V lost 5 bases and J lost 6, with 12 bases in between. This CDR3 is built from 13 residues. CDR3 nucleotides: TGCGCCAGCAGTGAGGGACCCAGCAATGAGCAGTTCTTC. This translates into CASSEGPSNEQFF.

This chain links TRBV5-1 with TRBJ2-5, with 12 bases that match TRBD2. Germline V lookup: CDR1 SGHRS, CDR2 YFSETQ. The CDR3 runs to 16 residues. The junction had 5 bases not matched to a gene; V was cut back by 1 base and J by 4 bases. As DNA, the CDR3 is TGCGCCAGCAGCTTGTTACTAGCGGGAGGAGGAGAGACCCAGTACTTC. This sequence encodes CASSLLLAGGGETQYF. Full variable domain (outside the CDR3, taken from reference TRBV5-1 and TRBJ2-5): KAGVTQTPRYLIKTRGQQVTLSCSPISGHRSVSWYQQTPGQGLQFLFEYFSETQRNKGNFPGRFSGRQFSNSRSEMNVSTLELGDSALYLCASSLLLAGGGETQYFGPGTRLLVL.